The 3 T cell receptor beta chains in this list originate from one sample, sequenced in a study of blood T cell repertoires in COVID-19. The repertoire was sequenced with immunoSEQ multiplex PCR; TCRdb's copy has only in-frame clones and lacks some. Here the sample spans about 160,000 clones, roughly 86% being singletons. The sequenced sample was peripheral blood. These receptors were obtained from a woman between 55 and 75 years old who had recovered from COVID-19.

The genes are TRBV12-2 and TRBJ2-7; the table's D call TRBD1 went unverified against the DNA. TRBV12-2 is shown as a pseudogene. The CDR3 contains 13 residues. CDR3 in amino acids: CASRLVASYEQYF. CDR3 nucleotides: TGTGCAAGTCGCTTAGTCGCCAGCTACGAGCAGTACTTC.

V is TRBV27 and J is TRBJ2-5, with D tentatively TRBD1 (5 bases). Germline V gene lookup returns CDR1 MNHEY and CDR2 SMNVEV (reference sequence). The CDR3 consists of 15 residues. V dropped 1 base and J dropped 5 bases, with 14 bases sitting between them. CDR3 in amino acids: CASSLYTAGLETQYF. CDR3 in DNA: TGTGCCAGCAGTTTATATACGGCAGGGCTTGAGACCCAGTACTTC.

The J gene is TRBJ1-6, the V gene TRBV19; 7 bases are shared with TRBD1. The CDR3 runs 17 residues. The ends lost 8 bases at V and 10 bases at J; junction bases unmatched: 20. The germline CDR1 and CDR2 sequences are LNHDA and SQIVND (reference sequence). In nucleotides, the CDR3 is TGTGCCAGTTGGTTTGTGTCAGGGGGAGGTTCGGTCTCACCCCTCCACTTT. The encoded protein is CASWFVSGGGSVSPLHF.